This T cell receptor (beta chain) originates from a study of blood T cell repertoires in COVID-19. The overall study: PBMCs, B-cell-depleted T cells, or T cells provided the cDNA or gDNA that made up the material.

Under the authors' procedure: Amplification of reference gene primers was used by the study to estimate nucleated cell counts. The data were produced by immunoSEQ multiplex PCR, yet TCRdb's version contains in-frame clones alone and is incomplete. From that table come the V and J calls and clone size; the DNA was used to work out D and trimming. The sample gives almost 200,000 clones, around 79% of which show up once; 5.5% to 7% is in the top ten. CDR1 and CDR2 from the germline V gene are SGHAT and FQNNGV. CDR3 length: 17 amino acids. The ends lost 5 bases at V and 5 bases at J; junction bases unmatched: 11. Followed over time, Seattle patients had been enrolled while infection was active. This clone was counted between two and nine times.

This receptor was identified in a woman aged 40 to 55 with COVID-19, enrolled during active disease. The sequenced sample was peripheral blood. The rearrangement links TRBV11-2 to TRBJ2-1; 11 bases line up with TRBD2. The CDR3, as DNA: TGTGCCAGCAGCATAATGGGTACTAGCGGGAGTAACAATGAGCAGTTCTTC. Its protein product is CASSIMGTSGSNNEQFF.